The clone carrying this T cell receptor beta chain was recorded once. The V gene's germline CDR1 is MDHEN and CDR2 SYDVKM. V was cut by 6 bases and J by 5 bases, with 16 bases left in between. CDR3 length equals 14 residues. Semi-nested PCR with Nested Universal Primer A followed constant-region reverse priming of full-length variable regions. Each CDR3 protein gets one entry after TCRdb re-called the 5' RACE reads with MiXCR. The table lists over 45,000 distinct CDR3 sequences, approximately 26% of them singletons. Tregs were sorted as CD4+CD25+CD127-/low cells. This sequence joins TRBV28 and TRBJ1-1, with D unresolved. The sample was tumor-infiltrating Tregs sorted from the breast tumor. This TCR derives from a female donor with breast cancer. This CDR3 is CASSPPLGKTEAFF. CDR3 DNA sequence: TGTGCCAGCAGCCCCCCGTTGGGGAAAACTGAAGCTTTCTTT.